This T cell receptor beta chain appears in the sequencing data of a study of shared clonotypes between healthy human individuals. Overall study results and limits: Naive CD4 clonotype sharing across a few donors was about 5%. What naive subsets generally showed was a larger estimated richness than memory subsets showed.

Of note for this clone: Its target is not known.

Partitioning of CD4+ cells yielded a CD45RA+ naive subset and a CD45RA-negative memory subset. The authors distributed each subset's genomic DNA evenly over several immunoSEQ plates. TCRdb's table, derived via immunoSEQ multiplex PCR, lists solely in-frame clones and lacks some. The repertoire includes around 1.4 million clones, approximately 98.5% of them detected once, and under 0.45% sits in the top ten. The CDR3 runs 13 residues. Trimming removed 2 bases from V and 5 bases from J, with 10 bases in between. Germline V gene sequence: CDR1 SEHNR, CDR2 FQNEAQ (reference sequence). Input material: naive CD4+ T cells sorted from blood. The subset: CD45RA+ positively selected. The rearrangement links TRBV7-9 to TRBJ2-7; the D is unclear. The sequence was obtained from a man aged 25 to 40 in good health. CDR3 residues: CASSLMVGNEQYF. CDR3 nucleotides: TGTGCCAGCAGCTTAATGGTCGGAAACGAGCAGTACTTC.